Listed below are T cell receptor beta chains from one sample, sequenced in a study of PD-1 and CTLA-4 blockade in melanoma. Assay used: immunoSEQ multiplex PCR; TCRdb lists only in-frame clones, some missing. Here the sample spans about 29,000 clones, around nine tenths being singletons. The specimen was CD8+ T cells from peripheral blood, collected before anti-PD-1 treatment. The receptor source for this set is a human donor with melanoma. CDR3s include the opening cysteine and the closing phenylalanine or tryptophan. The D gene is left open where the match is weak. Some rows mark clone size as missing; the rest say once, few, many or name a class of expanded clone.

j_gene | d_gene | abundance | v_gene | CDR3aa | CDR3nt
TRBJ1-4 | TRBD1 | . | TRBV4-1 | CASSPGQGEKLFF | TGCGCCAGCAGCCCTGGACAGGGTGAAAAACTGTTTTTT
TRBJ2-7 | TRBD2 | . | TRBV3-1/TRBV3-2 | CASTQAGETYEQYF | TGTGCCAGCACCCAAGCGGGGGAGACCTACGAGCAGTACTTC
TRBJ1-1 | . | . | TRBV7-6 | CASSPTGNTEAFF | TGTGCCAGCAGCCCGACAGGGAACACTGAAGCTTTCTTT
TRBJ1-6 | TRBD1 | . | TRBV13 | CASSSGQGNSPLHF | TGTGCCAGCAGCTCCGGACAGGGTAATTCACCCCTCCACTTT
TRBJ1-5 | . | . | TRBV19 | CASSIDRGNQPQHF | TGTGCCAGTAGTATAGACAGGGGTAATCAGCCCCAGCATTTT
TRBJ2-1 | TRBD1 | . | TRBV6-1 | CASSEGDSSYNEQFF | TGTGCCAGCAGTGAAGGGGACAGCTCCTACAATGAGCAGTTCTTC
TRBJ1-6 | TRBD1 | once | TRBV2 | CASSDRTGGNSPLHF | TGTGCCAGCAGTGATAGGACAGGGGGAAATTCACCCCTCCACTTT
TRBJ2-5 | . | . | TRBV7-9 | CASNPGEEAQYF | TGTGCCAGCAACCCCGGCGAAGAGGCCCAGTACTTC
TRBJ2-4 | . | once | TRBV6-6 | CASSQGQGINIQYF | TGTGCCAGCAGCCAAGGCCAAGGAATAAACATTCAGTACTTC
TRBJ1-6 | TRBD1 | few | TRBV2 | CATLDDRDPNSPLHF | TGTGCCACCTTGGACGACAGGGACCCTAATTCACCCCTCCACTTT
TRBJ1-5 | . | . | TRBV7-2 | CASSLTGLGNQPQHF | TGTGCCAGCAGTCTAACAGGGCTGGGCAATCAGCCCCAGCATTTT
TRBJ1-1 | . | . | TRBV6-5 | CASSSKQRMNTEAFF | TGTGCCAGCAGTTCGAAACAGAGGATGAACACTGAAGCTTTCTTT
TRBJ2-7 | TRBD2 | . | TRBV9 | CASSSALGTSGYEQYF | TGTGCCAGCAGCTCAGCCCTCGGGACTAGCGGCTACGAGCAGTACTTC
TRBJ2-7 | . | few | TRBV5-1 | CASSPSAYEQYF | TGCGCCAGCAGCCCCTCCGCCTACGAGCAGTACTTC
TRBJ2-1 | . | . | TRBV14 | CASSQILGLANEQFF | TGTGCCAGCAGCCAGATTCTCGGACTGGCTAATGAGCAGTTCTTC
TRBJ2-5 | TRBD2 | . | TRBV11-2 | CASSSLAGGPGETQYF | TGTGCCAGCAGCTCCCTTGCGGGAGGGCCCGGAGAGACCCAGTACTTC
TRBJ2-5 | . | . | TRBV7-6 | CASSSSPTEQETQYF | TGTGCCAGCAGCTCGTCCCCGACGGAACAAGAGACCCAGTACTTC
TRBJ2-5 | . | . | TRBV15 | CATSRDIRAQYF | TGTGCCACCAGCAGAGATATTCGGGCCCAGTACTTC
TRBJ2-7 | TRBD2 | . | TRBV27 | CASRSTSGRPFYEQYF | TGTGCCAGCAGGTCCACTAGCGGGAGGCCTTTTTACGAGCAGTACTTC
TRBJ2-1 | TRBD2 | . | TRBV29-1 | CSVEQREGYNEQFF | TGCAGCGTTGAACAGCGGGAGGGCTACAATGAGCAGTTCTTC
TRBJ1-1 | . | . | TRBV28 | CASSRRDPSEAFF | TGTGCCAGCAGTCGCCGGGACCCAAGTGAAGCTTTCTTT
TRBJ2-1 | TRBD1 | . | TRBV7-9 | CASSLVQGALDEQFF | TGTGCCAGCAGCTTAGTGCAGGGGGCCTTGGATGAGCAGTTCTTC
TRBJ1-2 | TRBD1 | . | TRBV27 | CASSLSPGGYGYTF | TGTGCCAGCAGTTTGTCCCCAGGGGGATATGGCTACACCTTC
TRBJ2-7 | . | . | TRBV5-1 | CASSPTEAYEQYF | TGCGCCAGCAGCCCAACGGAAGCCTACGAGCAGTACTTC
TRBJ2-7 | TRBD2 | . | TRBV29-1 | CSVVGLAESYEQYF | TGCAGCGTTGTCGGACTAGCGGAAAGCTACGAGCAGTACTTC
TRBJ2-3 | TRBD2 | . | TRBV27 | CASQREGTDTQYF | TGTGCCAGCCAGCGGGAGGGCACAGATACGCAGTATTTT
TRBJ1-2 | . | . | TRBV6-1 | CASSEVEGSYGYTF | TGTGCCAGCAGTGAAGTGGAGGGGTCCTATGGCTACACCTTC
TRBJ2-5 | TRBD1 | . | TRBV13 | CASSSSGTGSETQYF | TGTGCCAGCAGCTCCTCCGGGACAGGGAGCGAGACCCAGTACTTC
TRBJ2-7 | TRBD2 | . | TRBV6-5 | CASSYSGLADSYEQYF | TGTGCCAGCAGTTACTCGGGACTAGCGGATTCCTACGAGCAGTACTTC
TRBJ2-2 | . | . | TRBV6-5 | CASIWASHNTGELFF | TGTGCCAGCATTTGGGCTAGCCATAACACCGGGGAGCTGTTTTTT
TRBJ2-7 | . | few | TRBV4-1 | CASSQEELADSYEQYF | TGCGCCAGCAGCCAAGAAGAATTAGCGGATTCCTACGAGCAGTACTTC
TRBJ1-1 | . | once | TRBV6-5 | CASISQGLITEAFF | TGTGCCAGCATAAGTCAGGGGCTTATCACTGAAGCTTTCTTT
TRBJ2-1 | TRBD2 | once | TRBV6-4 | CASSDAELAGPNEQFF | TGTGCCAGCAGTGACGCGGAGTTAGCGGGCCCCAATGAGCAGTTCTTC
TRBJ1-2 | . | . | TRBV5-4 | CASSLWEQPLYGYTF | TGTGCCAGCAGCTTATGGGAACAACCCCTCTATGGCTACACCTTC
TRBJ1-2 | . | once | TRBV19 | CASSTGLLNTF | TGTGCCAGTAGTACGGGACTGCTAAACACCTTC
TRBJ1-5 | . | few | TRBV28 | CATGPGGGRQPQHF | TGTGCCACTGGTCCGGGGGGCGGTCGTCAGCCCCAGCATTTT
TRBJ2-1 | . | . | TRBV5-1 | CASSLTENYNEQFF | TGCGCCAGCAGCTTAACGGAGAATTACAATGAGCAGTTCTTC
TRBJ1-2 | TRBD1 | . | TRBV14 | CASSQEVRGPGYTF | TGTGCCAGCAGCCAAGAAGTCAGGGGGCCTGGCTACACCTTC
TRBJ2-5 | TRBD2 | . | TRBV11-2 | CASSPGLAGQETQYF | TGTGCCAGCAGCCCCGGACTAGCGGGGCAAGAGACCCAGTACTTC
TRBJ2-3 | . | . | TRBV7-9 | CASSLGSAGTDTQYF | TGTGCCAGCAGCTTAGGTTCAGCGGGCACAGATACGCAGTATTTT
TRBJ2-7 | TRBD2 | . | TRBV5-1 | CASSLYGTSGGYEQYF | TGCGCCAGCAGCTTATATGGGACTAGCGGGGGGTACGAGCAGTACTTC
TRBJ1-2 | . | . | TRBV28 | CASSLDDNYGYTF | TGTGCCAGCAGCTTGGACGACAACTATGGCTACACCTTC
TRBJ1-1 | . | . | TRBV6-5 | CATQYWAEAFF | TGTGCCACCCAATATTGGGCTGAAGCTTTCTTT
TRBJ2-2 | . | . | TRBV3-1/TRBV3-2 | CASSQPGTPPSTGELFF | TGTGCCAGCAGCCAACCCGGGACTCCCCCTAGTACCGGGGAGCTGTTTTTT
TRBJ2-5 | . | . | TRBV30 | CAWSVLLGVAQETQYF | TGTGCCTGGAGTGTACTATTAGGGGTAGCGCAAGAGACCCAGTACTTC
TRBJ1-1 | TRBD1 | . | TRBV19 | CASSPDRANTEAFF | TGTGCCAGTAGTCCAGACAGGGCGAACACTGAAGCTTTCTTT
TRBJ1-1 | TRBD1 | . | TRBV5-1 | CASMESGTGIMNTEAFF | TGCGCCAGCATGGAGTCGGGGACAGGGATTATGAACACTGAAGCTTTCTTT